This note documents a single TCR beta chain sequence. The sample comes from a study of T cell changes during pregnancy in multiple sclerosis. Clones were sequenced by immunoSEQ multiplex PCR, and TCRdb holds only the in-frame ones, with some missing. This sample has 90,000 to 120,000 clones, with approximately 94% found just once. Germline CDR1 reads SGHRS; CDR2 reads YFSETQ. After removal of 3 bases from V and 0 bases from J, the junction contained 5 bases not matched to a gene. This CDR3 is 18 amino acids long. The clonotype was recovered from a female donor with multiple sclerosis, enrolled in a pregnancy study. This sample comprised peripheral blood, obtained before pregnancy. The chain employs TRBV5-1 and TRBJ2-3; TRBD2 aligns across 15 bases. The DNA of the CDR3 is TGCGCCAGCAGCTCGGGACTAGCGGGAGGTAGAAGCACAGATACGCAGTATTTT. Translating it yields CASSSGLAGGRSTDTQYF.